The sequence of this TCR beta chain was determined in a study of beta chain features in type 1 diabetes. Expressed TCRB transcripts were sequenced because the isolated RNA had all been reverse transcribed beforehand. TCRdb's copy holds only in-frame clones and misses some; the assay was immunoSEQ multiplex PCR. Here the sample spans hundreds of thousands of clones, roughly a tenth being singletons. CDR1 ENHRY and CDR2 SYGVKD come from the germline V gene. The CDR3 sequence is 12 residues long. Trimming took off 3 bases at V and 2 bases at J, with 5 bases between the two ends. A note on this clone: The antigen remains undetermined.

Study outcomes and limitations: TCRB CDR3s from Type 1 diabetes patients were moderately but significantly shorter in all four CD4+ subsets.

The sequencing sample was made of naive CD4+ T cells from blood. This chain uses TRBV10-3 with TRBJ2-7; D remains unclear. This TCR was sampled from a man between 25 and 39 years old with type 1 diabetes. DNA of the CDR3: TGTGCCATCAGTGACTACGCCTACGAGCAGTACTTC. Residues: CAISDYAYEQYF.